Each of the 20 T cell receptor beta chains below was sequenced from the same sample in a study of cytomegalovirus exposure and HLA in healthy donors. The primer mix had 60 Vbeta and 13 Jbeta primers. Only in-frame clones appear in the TCRdb table, and some are missing; sequencing was by immunoSEQ multiplex PCR. The data contain around 150,000 clones, 75% of them singletons. The specimen was PBMCs. These receptors came from a male donor in good health and CMV-seronegative.

This sequence joins TRBV18 and TRBJ1-1; D is perhaps TRBD1 (6 bases). V was cut by 4 bases and J by 11 bases, with 14 bases left in between. The CDR3 is 12 amino acids. Per the germline V gene, CDR1 is KGHSH and CDR2 is LQKENI. Here the CDR3 DNA reads TGTGCCAGCTCACGACAGGAAAGGTCGGCTTTCTTT. Translation: CASSRQERSAFF. The variable domain in full, completed from reference TRBV18 and TRBJ1-1, reads NAGVMQNPRHLVRRRGQEARLRCSPMKGHSHVYWYRQLPEEGLKFMVYLQKENIIDESGMPKERFSAEFPKEGPSILRIQQVVRGDSAAYFCASSRQERSAFFGQGTRLTVV.

This clone has a single count. The V gene is TRBV6-1, the J gene TRBJ2-5; a possible D gene is TRBD1 (6 bases). The J call may be in error: the DNA end matches TRBJ2-7 better. The germline gives CDR1 MNHNS, CDR2 SASEGT. The CDR3 has 13 residues. The CDR3 spells CASVGTTTYEQYF. The CDR3 DNA reads TGTGCCAGCGTTGGGACAACCACGTACGAGCAGTACTTC.

The chain uses TRBV5-1 and TRBJ2-3; TRBD1 matches 8 bases. The V segment lost 4 bases and the J segment 4 bases; nucleotides outside the gene matches: 8. Per the germline V gene, CDR1 is SGHRS and CDR2 is YFSETQ. CDR3 size: 15 residues. In nucleotides, the CDR3 is TGCGCCAGCAGCCATATCGGACAGGGCGCAGATACGCAGTATTTT. Amino acids: CASSHIGQGADTQYF.

J is TRBJ1-5 and V is TRBV19, with 8 nucleotides matching TRBD1. J was trimmed by 7 bases and V by 3 bases; bases with no gene match: 5. Germline V gene lookup returns CDR1 LNHDA and CDR2 SQIVND (reference sequence). This CDR3 region has 14 residues. The DNA of the CDR3 is TGTGCCAGTAGTATCGCAGGGGGCCGGCAGCCCCAGCATTTT. It encodes CASSIAGGRQPQHF.

This chain joins TRBV11-2 and TRBJ1-1; no clear D. This CDR3 has 14 amino acids. CDR1 is SGHAT and CDR2 is FQNNGV in the germline V gene. Trimming pared 5 bases from V and 5 bases from J, leaving 15 bases between. The CDR3 DNA sequence: TGTGCCAGCAGCCCCCGAGGCGGCAAGACTGAAGCTTTCTTT. Protein product: CASSPRGGKTEAFF.

The chain carries TRBV7-9 and TRBJ2-5; D may be TRBD2 (5 bases). The CDR3 contains 14 residues. V gave up 1 base and J gave up 4 bases, with 10 bases separating them. Per the germline V gene, CDR1 is SEHNR and CDR2 is FQNEAQ (reference sequence). The CDR3 DNA is TGTGCCAGCAGCTTAGGGGCGGGCTCAGAGACCCAGTACTTC. It encodes CASSLGAGSETQYF.

V usage is TRBV19 and J usage is TRBJ2-3; the D gene is possibly TRBD2 (6 bases). Germline V gene sequence: CDR1 LNHDA, CDR2 SQIVND (reference sequence). There are 15 residues in the CDR3. V shed 10 bases and J shed 3 bases, with 20 bases lying between them. This CDR3 reads CATDMGGGGTDTQYF. The CDR3 nucleotides read TGTGCCACCGACATGGGAGGAGGTGGTACAGATACGCAGTATTTT.

The chain carries TRBV13 and TRBJ2-3; 10 bases agree with TRBD2. The CDR3 runs to 16 residues. V was clipped by 2 bases and J by 5 bases; unmatched bases: 7. CDR1 and CDR2 (germline): PRHDT, FYEKMQ (reference sequence). The CDR3 coding sequence is TGTGCCAGCAGCTTATCCCTAGCGGGGGCTGTAGATACGCAGTATTTT. Amino acid sequence: CASSLSLAGAVDTQYF.

V usage is TRBV11-2 and J usage is TRBJ1-1, with D perhaps TRBD1 (5 bases). CDR1 is SGHAT and CDR2 is FQNNGV in the germline V gene. The CDR3 length is 14 residues. Trimming shortened V by 5 bases and J by 3 bases, and 13 bases separated the two germline ends. CDR3 region: CASSVQGLDTEAFF. As DNA, the CDR3 is TGTGCCAGCAGCGTGCAGGGACTGGACACTGAAGCTTTCTTT.

The CDR3 DNA reads TGCGCCAGCAGCTTGGTTCCTCCGGGACAGGGGAAGGAAAAACTGTTTTTT. This gives the protein CASSLVPPGQGKEKLFF. This chain uses TRBV5-1 with TRBJ1-4; 10 nucleotides match TRBD1. Germline CDR1 reads SGHRS; CDR2 reads YFSETQ. V lost 0 bases, J lost 8 bases, and 10 bases stayed unmatched. The CDR3 runs 17 residues.

The chain joins TRBV6-1 to TRBJ2-6; 9 positions match TRBD1. Germline CDR1 MNHNS, CDR2 SASEGT. Unmatched junction bases numbered 7, after V lost 1 base and J lost 3 bases. The CDR3 is 18 amino acids. CDR3 residues: CASSEVWDRVSGANVLTF. The CDR3 coding sequence is TGTGCCAGCAGTGAAGTCTGGGACAGGGTTAGTGGGGCCAACGTCCTGACTTTC.

This clone was observed once. V is TRBV29-1 and J is TRBJ1-2, with 7 nucleotides matching TRBD1. V shed 7 bases, J shed 7 bases, and the junction held 9 bases outside the gene matches. Germline CDR1 reads SQVTM; CDR2 reads ANQGSEA. The length of the CDR3 is 12 residues. The CDR3 reads CSAGQETGGYTF. The CDR3 coding sequence is TGCAGCGCCGGACAGGAAACGGGTGGCTACACCTTC.

The V call is TRBV6-1, the J call TRBJ2-7; 7 bases match TRBD1. From germline, CDR1 is MNHNS and CDR2 SASEGT. Germline trimming cut 6 bases from V and 2 bases from J; bases unmatched to any gene: 4. The CDR3 loop spans 13 amino acids. The CDR3 protein is CASRETGTYEQYF. Here the CDR3 DNA reads TGTGCCAGCAGAGAGACAGGGACCTACGAGCAGTACTTC.

This clone appeared a single time. The V and J genes are TRBV27 and TRBJ2-2, with TRBD1 matching 7 bases. The CDR3 totals 16 residues. The germline V gene encodes CDR1 MNHEY and CDR2 SMNVEV (reference sequence). Losses at the gene ends were 7 bases for V and 4 bases for J; bases not matched to a gene: 12. The CDR3 sequence: CASTQRGGVSTGELFF. CDR3 DNA: TGTGCCAGCACCCAAAGAGGGGGCGTAAGCACCGGGGAGCTGTTTTTT.

The rearrangement links TRBV7-2 to TRBJ2-1; weak D call: TRBD2 (6 bases). Germline V CDR1 and CDR2: SGHTA, FQGNSA. The CDR3 is 13 amino acids. The V end was cut by 1 base, the J end by 10 bases, with 11 bases between. CDR3 DNA: TGTGCCAGCAGCTTAGTCTCCGCGGGGGAGCAGTTCTTC. It specifies CASSLVSAGEQFF.

The chain employs TRBV5-6 and TRBJ2-6; D is unclear. Between the trimmed V and J ends, which lost 0 bases and 0 bases, there was a span of 10 bases. CDR3 length: 17 amino acids. Germline lookup yields CDR1 SGHDT and CDR2 YYEEEE. CDR3 region: CASSLAALRSGANVLTF. The CDR3 nucleotides are TGTGCCAGCAGCTTGGCCGCGCTCCGCTCTGGGGCCAACGTCCTGACTTTC.

This chain uses TRBV19 with TRBJ2-3; TRBD2 matches 7 bases. V was clipped by 3 bases and J by 3 bases; unmatched bases: 6. The germline gives CDR1 LNHDA, CDR2 SQIVND (reference sequence). The CDR3 is made up of 15 amino acids. CDR3 coding DNA: TGTGCCAGTAGTATTAGCGGGTTCTCTACAGATACGCAGTATTTT. This encodes CASSISGFSTDTQYF.

The rearrangement links TRBV6-5 to TRBJ2-1; the D gene is possibly TRBD1 (5 bases). Looked up from germline, CDR1 is MNHEY and CDR2 is SVGAGI. This CDR3 spans 13 amino acids. The germline V and J ends were trimmed by 2 bases and 6 bases, with 8 bases remaining between them. The CDR3 reads CASSYDSFNEQFF. In nucleotides, the CDR3 is TGTGCCAGCAGTTACGACAGTTTCAATGAGCAGTTCTTC.

The CDR3 coding sequence is TGTGCCAGCAGCCTGGACAGGTCGGACTACGAGCAGTACTTC. Translating it yields CASSLDRSDYEQYF. V is TRBV5-4 and J is TRBJ2-7; 7 bases agree with TRBD1. V shed 4 bases and J 3 bases; nucleotides not matched to a gene: 7. The CDR3 loop spans 14 amino acids. Looked up from germline, CDR1 is SGHNT and CDR2 is YYREEE (reference sequence).

J is TRBJ2-5 and V is TRBV28; D might be TRBD2 (7 bases). The J call is doubtful: the DNA matches TRBJ2-7 better. There are 14 residues in the CDR3. CDR1 is MDHEN and CDR2 is SYDVKM in the germline V gene. The CDR3: CASREGGASYEQYF. CDR3 DNA sequence: TGTGCCAGCAGGGAGGGGGGGGCCTCCTACGAGCAGTACTTC.